What follows are 10 T cell receptor beta chains derived from one specimen sequenced in a study of T-cell reconstitution after alpha-beta-depleted transplantation in children. Unique molecular identifiers were used to barcode this TCRbeta library. TCRdb fed the PCR reads into MiXCR, producing one record per CDR3 protein. The sample yields some 310,000 distinct CDR3 sequences, 23% seen once. The specimen comprised PBMCs, mostly from graft donor cells, sampled 180 days after TCRalphabeta/CD19-depleted stem cell transplant. The receptors come from a male patient younger than 18 who had a stem cell transplant for acute lymphoblastic leukemia, so the T cells may come from the graft donor.

The chain employs TRBV6-2 or TRBV6-3 and TRBJ2-7; 8 bases match TRBD2. CDR3 size: 15 residues. Germline CDR1 reads MNHEY; CDR2 reads SVGEGT. V shed 6 bases and J 1 base; nucleotides not matched to a gene: 8. This chain's CDR3 is CASRGLAGGSYEQYF. The CDR3, as DNA: TGTGCCAGCAGGGGCCTAGCGGGTGGTTCCTACGAGCAGTACTTC.

The rearrangement uses TRBV20-1 and TRBJ2-5; 12 bases line up with TRBD1. The V gene end was trimmed by 5 bases and the J gene end by 5 bases; junction bases not matched to a gene: 6. The CDR3 totals 14 residues. Germline CDR1 is DFQATT and CDR2 is SNEGSKA (reference sequence). In nucleotides, the CDR3 is TGCAGTGCTTGGGGGACAGGGGGCAGGGAGACCCAGTACTTC. This sequence encodes CSAWGTGGRETQYF.

CDR3 residues: CASSSRTGPGTYEQYF. Written as DNA, the CDR3 is TGCGCCAGCAGCTCTAGGACAGGCCCTGGGACCTACGAGCAGTACTTC. The chain employs TRBV5-1 and TRBJ2-7, with 7 bases identical to TRBD1. V shed 3 bases, J shed 2 bases, and the junction held 11 bases outside the gene matches. CDR1 and CDR2 (germline): SGHRS, YFSETQ. The CDR3 has 16 amino acids.

In regard to this clonotype: This may be a read error, as it is one base from a much larger clone. The chain combines TRBV15 with TRBJ2-1; D gene ambiguous. This CDR3 has 13 residues. The V gene's germline CDR1 is LNHNV and CDR2 YYDKDF (reference sequence). Trimming shortened V by 0 bases and J by 15 bases, and 15 bases separated the two germline ends. The DNA for the CDR3 is TGTGCCACCAGCAGAGATGGTGCGTCGTTGACGTTCTTC. Its protein product is CATSRDGASLTFF.

About this clonotype itself: An end of the junction does not agree with germline; a read error may underlie this. The chain joins TRBV7-6 to TRBJ2-1; D might be TRBD2 (6 bases). Germline CDR1 and CDR2: SGHVS and FNYEAQ. The CDR3 contains 16 residues. This chain's CDR3 is CASSLVPEGSYNEQSF. The CDR3 DNA is TGTGCCAGCAGCTTAGTACCGGAGGGCTCCTACAATGAGCAGTCCTTC.

This clonotype occurred a few times. The chain is built from TRBV13 and TRBJ2-1; 7 nucleotides align to TRBD2. The V and J ends lost 4 bases and 4 bases, in that order; junction bases with no gene match: 10. This CDR3 comprises 16 residues. Germline CDR1 and CDR2: PRHDT and FYEKMQ (reference sequence). In DNA form, the CDR3 reads TGTGCCAGCAGCTCTGTTGTGACTAGCAGATACAATGAGCAGTTCTTC. This sequence encodes CASSSVVTSRYNEQFF.

The rearrangement joins TRBV5-1 to TRBJ1-1; TRBD1 might be the D (5 bases). V was cut by 1 base and J by 8 bases, with 12 bases left in between. CDR3 length: 13 amino acids. Germline CDR1 is SGHRS and CDR2 is YFSETQ. CDR3 sequence: CASSLSGLREAFF. DNA for the CDR3: TGCGCCAGCAGCTTGTCGGGACTTAGAGAAGCTTTCTTT.

The chain joins TRBV20-1 to TRBJ2-7, with 8 bases fitting TRBD1. Trimming removed 6 bases from V and 4 bases from J; junction bases left unmatched: 11. Germline loops: CDR1 DFQATT, CDR2 SNEGSKA (reference sequence). The CDR3 sequence is 14 residues long. The CDR3 bases are TGCAGTGCCCCTTACAGGGGGAAAAAGTACGAGCAGTACTTC. It specifies CSAPYRGKKYEQYF.

This clonotype was seen a handful of times. The CDR3 here is CSARRGGRRAKNIQYF. In DNA, the CDR3 is TGCAGTGCTAGAAGGGGCGGGAGGAGGGCCAAAAACATTCAGTACTTC. The chain is built from TRBV20-1 and TRBJ2-4, with TRBD2 matching over 8 bases. Germline values: CDR1 DFQATT, CDR2 SNEGSKA (reference sequence). The CDR3 contains 16 residues. J was trimmed by 1 base and V by 2 bases; bases with no gene match: 7.

This clonotype showed up just a few times. The chain links TRBV12-3 or TRBV12-4 to TRBJ2-5; 14 bases agree with TRBD2. J lost 4 bases, V lost 4 bases, and 5 bases had no gene match. CDR3 length: 16 residues. This CDR3 is CASSSTSGRARETQYF. The CDR3 DNA is TGTGCCAGCAGTTCGACTAGCGGGAGGGCCAGAGAGACCCAGTACTTC.